The present T cell receptor (beta chain) was sequenced within a study of cytomegalovirus exposure and HLA in healthy donors. The PCR made use of 60 Vbeta and 13 Jbeta primers. The protocol was immunoSEQ multiplex PCR, while the TCRdb copy is restricted to in-frame clones and leaves out a portion. The table lists 250,000 or so clones, about nine tenths of them singletons. This clone has only one observation. The sample consisted of PBMCs. The sequence came from a girl aged 2 to 9 in good health and CMV-seronegative.

The CDR3 DNA reads as TGTGCCTGGAGTGTACCCCCTCGGACAGGGCCTCTCCCCCAGCCATACTATGGCTACACCTTC. Protein product: CAWSVPPRTGPLPQPYYGYTF. The J gene is TRBJ1-2, the V gene TRBV30, with TRBD1 matching 8 bases. Per the germline V gene, CDR1 is GTSNPN and CDR2 is SVGIG (reference sequence). J lost 3 bases, V lost 0 bases, and 24 bases had no gene match. The CDR3 is made up of 21 amino acids. The variable domain in full, with the rest retrieved from reference TRBV30 and TRBJ1-2, is SQTIHQWPATLVQPVGSPLSLECTVEGTSNPNLYWYRQAAGRGLQLLFYSVGIGQISSEVPQNLSASRPQDRQFILSSKKLLLSDSGFYLCAWSVPPRTGPLPQPYYGYTFGSGTRLTVV.